Following are 14 T cell receptor beta chains from one sample sequenced in a study of T cell responses to AZD1222 COVID-19 vaccine (dated by TCRdb to the early 2020s). The time point label, read with the paper, signifies: baseline before first vaccination. Library preparation employed the immunoSEQ multiplex PCR assay. The table comes from immuneACCESS by way of TCRdb, which keeps in-frame sequences with V and J called. Part of the clones is missing from these tables; in studies checked, under half for an unresolved V gene and the rest for unknown reasons. This sample has about 150,000 clones in its table, and around 87% of those were observed once. The ten largest clones represent approximately 2.5% of the sample. This specimen was peripheral blood, taken on day 0 of AZD1222 vaccination. The receptors stem from an adult in good health.

The CDR3 protein is CASSPSTGTYGYTF. CDR3 nucleotides: TGCGCCAGCAGCCCATCGACAGGGACGTACGGCTACACCTTC. The gene calls are TRBV5-1 and TRBJ1-2, with 7 bases lining up with TRBD1. Germline-derived CDR1 and CDR2 are SGHRS and YFSETQ. The J segment lost 8 bases and the V segment lost 4 bases, leaving 11 bases of the junction unmatched. The CDR3 extends over 14 amino acids.

This clone was counted a single time. V gene TRBV19 combines with J gene TRBJ2-3; 8 bases line up with TRBD2. CDR3 size: 18 residues. V trimming: 8 bases; J trimming: 0 bases; junction bases outside the gene matches: 16. The germline gives CDR1 LNHDA, CDR2 SQIVND (reference sequence). The CDR3 reads CASGGGNGRDFSTDTQYF. CDR3 nucleotides: TGTGCCAGTGGTGGAGGTAACGGGAGGGATTTTAGCACAGATACGCAGTATTTT.

The gene calls are TRBV7-2 and TRBJ2-5; no clear D gene. The CDR3 consists of 19 residues. Germline assignment: CDR1 SGHTA and CDR2 FQGNSA. The V end lost 0 bases, the J end lost 0 bases, and 20 bases lay between the germline ends. The CDR3 DNA is TGTGCCAGCAGCTTAGCGCGTGTCCGGAGCTCAATAAACCAAGAGACCCAGTACTTC. Translated, it gives CASSLARVRSSINQETQYF.

The chain has TRBV27 and TRBJ1-2; D is unresolved. Germline lookup yields CDR1 MNHEY and CDR2 SMNVEV (reference sequence). The CDR3 runs 13 residues. Trimming took 4 bases from V and 7 from J, leaving 13 bases between them. Written as DNA, the CDR3 is TGTGCCAGCAGTTCGGGGTCTGGAGGTGGCTACACCTTC. Protein product: CASSSGSGGGYTF.

The chain couples TRBV10-1 to TRBJ1-1; D is unclear. Germline CDR1 is WNHNN and CDR2 is SYGVQD (reference sequence). There are 13 residues in the CDR3. V lost 7 bases and J lost 0, with 9 bases in between. The CDR3: CASIGELNTEAFF. Here the CDR3 DNA reads TGCGCCAGCATAGGTGAACTGAACACTGAAGCTTTCTTT.

This rearrangement joins TRBV29-1 to TRBJ2-1; TRBD1 matches at 11 bases. Germline V gives CDR1 SQVTM, CDR2 ANQGSEA. Trimming removed 7 bases from V and 7 bases from J; junction bases left unmatched: 3. This CDR3 is built from 12 residues. The CDR3 loop is CSAGQGENEQFF. CDR3 DNA sequence: TGCAGCGCGGGACAGGGGGAGAATGAGCAGTTCTTC.

This clone was counted a single time. The chain uses TRBV14 and TRBJ1-2; unclear D gene. V was pared by 0 bases and J by 8 bases, with 22 bases between. The CDR3 is made up of 17 amino acids. Germline V CDR1 and CDR2: SGHDN, FVKESK. The CDR3 is CASSQDRYLTSGGGYTF. The CDR3 nucleotides are TGTGCCAGCAGCCAAGATCGTTATTTAACGTCCGGCGGGGGCTACACCTTC.

The chain couples TRBV2 to TRBJ1-5; possible D gene TRBD1, 5 bases. The germline gives CDR1 SNHLY, CDR2 FYNNEI. With 4 bases removed from V and 1 base from J, the gap between germline ends came to 11 bases. The CDR3 covers 15 residues. The chain's CDR3 is CASSGGGLSNQPQHF. Written as DNA, the CDR3 is TGTGCCAGCAGTGGCGGGGGTTTGAGCAATCAGCCCCAGCATTTT.

The chain is built from TRBV27 and TRBJ2-7, with a possible D match to TRBD2 (5 bases). V was trimmed by 6 bases and J by 9 bases, leaving 18 bases between them. The CDR3 has 13 residues. Germline CDR1 and CDR2: MNHEY and SMNVEV (reference sequence). This chain's CDR3 is CASSLDTGGGQYF. DNA of the CDR3: TGTGCCAGCAGCCTTGATACTGGAGGCGGGCAGTACTTC.

This sequence joins TRBV21-1 and TRBJ2-7; the DNA was not compared with TRBD1, the D call given in the table. TRBV21-1 is flagged as a pseudogene. CDR3 size: 15 residues. In nucleotides, the CDR3 is TGTGCCAGCCCTAGGCTTGGACAGGGGCGGGACGAGCAGTACTTC. Translating gives CASPRLGQGRDEQYF.

The rearrangement uses TRBV6-2 or TRBV6-3 and TRBJ2-5; 12 positions agree with TRBD1. The CDR3 consists of 18 residues. V gave up 6 bases and J gave up 2 bases; unmatched junction bases: 13. Germline CDR1 MNHEY, CDR2 SVGEGT. CDR3 protein: CASSLRPPGQGAQETQYF. The CDR3 region has the DNA TGTGCCAGCAGCCTACGGCCCCCGGGACAGGGGGCTCAAGAGACCCAGTACTTC.

This sequence joins TRBV2 and TRBJ1-6; D possibly corresponds to TRBD1 (6 bases). CDR1 and CDR2 (germline): SNHLY, FYNNEI. CDR3 length: 13 amino acids. Trimming removed 6 bases at V and 7 bases at J, with 10 bases between. CDR3 DNA sequence: TGTGCCAGCAGGGGGACACGGAATTCACCCCTCCACTTT. Protein product: CASRGTRNSPLHF. The whole variable domain, remainder taken from reference TRBV2 and TRBJ1-6, is EPEVTQTPSHQVTQMGQEVILRCVPISNHLYFYWYRQILGQKVEFLVSFYNNEISEKSEIFDDQFSVERPDGSNFTLKIRSTKLEDSAMYFCASRGTRNSPLHFGNGTRLTVT.

The chain carries TRBV18 and TRBJ2-2; D tentatively fits TRBD1 or TRBD2 (5 bases each). The germline V gene encodes CDR1 KGHSH and CDR2 LQKENI. This CDR3 region has 14 residues. Trimming stripped 3 bases from V and 2 bases from J, with 7 bases between. CDR3 nucleotide sequence: TGTGCCAGCTCACCGGGACCTAACACCGGGGAGCTGTTTTTT. It specifies CASSPGPNTGELFF.

This CDR3 reads CASSIAGQGVLRPQHF. CDR3 nucleotides: TGTGCCAGTAGTATAGCGGGCCAGGGGGTGCTAAGGCCCCAGCATTTT. V gene TRBV19 combines with J gene TRBJ1-5; 7 bases align to TRBD1. The CDR3 spans 16 residues. V lost 1 base to trimming and J lost 9 bases; unmatched junction nucleotides: 12. Germline CDR1 and CDR2: LNHDA and SQIVND (reference sequence).